This TCR beta chain was obtained from a study of T cell changes during pregnancy in multiple sclerosis. TCRdb's copy holds only in-frame clones and misses some; the assay was immunoSEQ multiplex PCR. The data hold around 63,000 clones, with about 92% observed a single time. V dropped 1 base and J dropped 4 bases, with 16 bases sitting between them. The CDR3 is made up of 16 amino acids. Germline V CDR1 and CDR2: SGHAT, FQNNGV. The TCR was taken from a female donor with multiple sclerosis, enrolled in a pregnancy study. This chain joins TRBV11-2 and TRBJ1-2, with D perhaps TRBD1 (5 bases). The source was peripheral blood, collected after pregnancy. The CDR3 region has the DNA TGTGCCAGCAGCTTAGTGATCCGGGGGAGCGCCTATGGCTACACCTTC. Its translation: CASSLVIRGSAYGYTF.